The 31 T cell receptor beta chains listed next were all sequenced from one sample in a study of cytomegalovirus exposure and HLA in healthy donors. TCRdb's copy holds only in-frame clones and misses some; the assay was immunoSEQ multiplex PCR. This repertoire shows some 170,000 clones, about 89% found once; its top ten account for 7.2%. Sequencing input: PBMCs. These receptor sequences come from a man younger than 40 in good health and CMV-seropositive.

V is TRBV5-6 and J is TRBJ1-3, with D hard to call. The V gene lost 0 bases and the J gene lost 1 base, with 8 bases spanning the gap. The CDR3 runs to 15 residues. CDR1 and CDR2 (germline): SGHDT, YYEEEE. The CDR3 protein is CASSLVAGSGNTIYF. The CDR3 DNA is TGTGCCAGCAGCTTGGTGGCGGGGTCTGGAAACACCATATATTTT.

This chain connects TRBV9 to TRBJ2-7; a weak D match, TRBD2 (6 bases). Germline CDR1 is SGDLS and CDR2 is YYNGEE. The CDR3 sequence is 15 residues long. The ends were cut back, 2 bases at V and 2 bases at J, with 14 bases in the middle. CDR3 coding DNA: TGTGCCAGCAGCGTGGCGGGGAGTATCCCCTACGAGCAGTACTTC. Its translation: CASSVAGSIPYEQYF.

This rearrangement joins TRBV9 to TRBJ2-1; 12 bases fit TRBD2. Germline V lookup: CDR1 SGDLS, CDR2 YYNGEE. Germline trimming cut 5 bases from V and 7 bases from J; bases unmatched to any gene: 4. The CDR3 is made up of 14 amino acids. CDR3 protein: CASSRTSGMNEQFF. For the CDR3, the DNA is TGTGCCAGCAGTCGGACTAGCGGGATGAATGAGCAGTTCTTC.

This clone was counted once. The chain links TRBV6-5 to TRBJ2-1; 10 nucleotides agree with TRBD2. The CDR3 totals 15 residues. The V and J ends lost 4 bases and 8 bases, in that order; junction bases with no gene match: 8. CDR1 and CDR2 (germline): MNHEY, SVGAGI. Here the CDR3 DNA reads TGTGCCAGCAGTTCCTTCCAAGCGGGAGGGGATGAGCAGTTCTTC. This translates into CASSSFQAGGDEQFF.

A few counts support this clone. This chain uses TRBV5-1 with TRBJ1-2; a possible D gene is TRBD1 (5 bases). There are 15 residues in the CDR3. Germline CDR1 SGHRS, CDR2 YFSETQ. Trimming took off 0 bases at V and 3 bases at J, with 12 bases between the two ends. The CDR3 nucleotides are TGCGCCAGCAGCTTGGACGGGGGTATTGACTATGGCTACACCTTC. Its protein is CASSLDGGIDYGYTF.

This rearrangement joins TRBV4-2 to TRBJ2-3; 9 bases are a match to TRBD2. J was trimmed by 0 bases and V by 1 base; bases with no gene match: 5. Germline CDR1 reads LGHNA; CDR2 reads YNFKEQ. The CDR3 is made up of 17 amino acids. The CDR3 here is CASSQVGLASSTDTQYF. The CDR3 region has the DNA TGTGCCAGCAGCCAAGTGGGACTAGCTTCTAGCACAGATACGCAGTATTTT.

This clone was observed a handful of times. This chain connects TRBV7-3 to TRBJ1-1; weak D call: TRBD1 (5 bases). Trimming removed 5 bases at V and 7 bases at J, with 17 bases between. The CDR3 consists of 14 residues. CDR1 and CDR2 (germline): SGHTA, FQGTGA. The CDR3 region is CASSPHGGGFEAFF. The CDR3, as DNA: TGTGCCAGCAGCCCCCACGGGGGAGGGTTTGAAGCTTTCTTT.

The gene calls are TRBV25-1 and TRBJ1-3, with a weak D call TRBD1 (5 bases). This CDR3 region has 13 residues. The ends were cut back, 7 bases at V and 4 bases at J, with 11 bases in the middle. Germline V gene sequence: CDR1 MGHDK, CDR2 SYGVNS. This CDR3 reads CASKRGEGNTIYF. CDR3 sequence (DNA): TGTGCCAGCAAGAGGGGCGAGGGAAACACCATATATTTT.

This chain connects TRBV19 to TRBJ2-7; 8 bases are a match to TRBD1. The CDR3 runs 14 residues. Germline V gives CDR1 LNHDA, CDR2 SQIVND (reference sequence). After removal of 5 bases from V and 5 bases from J, the junction contained 8 bases not matched to a gene. Written as DNA, the CDR3 is TGTGCCAGTAGTCCCCGACAGGGGTTCAACGAGCAGTACTTC. Its protein is CASSPRQGFNEQYF.

A remark on this clone: Since a much larger clone is just one base distant, this may be a read error. CDR3: CASSLAGEAGELFF. As DNA, the CDR3 is TGTGCCAGCAGCTTAGCGGGGGAGGCCGGGGAGCTGTTTTTT. This chain links TRBV11-3 with TRBJ2-2, with D perhaps TRBD2 (6 bases). This CDR3 contains 14 residues. Germline CDR1 reads SGHNT; CDR2 reads YENEEA. V lost 1 base and J lost 6, with 9 bases in between.

The chain couples TRBV6-1 to TRBJ1-3; TRBD1 aligns across 8 bases. Germline loops: CDR1 MNHNS, CDR2 SASEGT. The CDR3 extends over 16 amino acids. Germline trimming cut 4 bases from V and 4 bases from J; bases unmatched to any gene: 9. CDR3 sequence: CASSASGTGVGNTIYF. Written as DNA, the CDR3 is TGTGCCAGCAGTGCCTCCGGGACAGGAGTAGGAAACACCATATATTTT.

This chain connects TRBV5-1 to TRBJ2-7, with TRBD1 identical over 7 bases. The length of the CDR3 is 13 residues. V dropped 7 bases and J dropped 4; count of bases not matched to a gene: 8. Germline V gene sequence: CDR1 SGHRS, CDR2 YFSETQ. The CDR3 region has the DNA TGCGCCAGCTTCAGACAGGGTGGGTACGAGCAGTACTTC. Translation gives CASFRQGGYEQYF.

CDR3 nucleotide sequence: TGTGCCAGAGAGGGTACATTACAGGCCAATTCACCCCTCCACTTT. Translated: CAREGTLQANSPLHF. The V call is TRBV19, the J call TRBJ1-6; D perhaps matches TRBD1 (5 bases). Germline V gene lookup returns CDR1 LNHDA and CDR2 SQIVND (reference sequence). V lost 9 bases and J lost 7, with 19 bases in between. The CDR3 spans 15 residues.

The rearrangement joins TRBV13 to TRBJ1-2, with 9 bases lining up with TRBD1. Germline V gene lookup returns CDR1 PRHDT and CDR2 FYEKMQ (reference sequence). The CDR3 sequence is 12 residues long. Trimming at V came to 0 bases and at J to 11 bases, leaving 1 base not matched to a gene. The DNA for the CDR3 is TGTGCCAGCAGCTTAGGAGGGACAGGGTACACCTTC. This sequence encodes CASSLGGTGYTF.

CDR3 region: CASSGLAGGSRETQYF. The CDR3 region has the DNA TGTGCCAGCTCAGGACTAGCGGGAGGGTCTCGAGAGACCCAGTACTTC. V gene TRBV18 combines with J gene TRBJ2-5; 15 bases agree with TRBD2. Germline loops: CDR1 KGHSH, CDR2 LQKENI. V lost 5 bases and J lost 4; bases outside the gene matches: 5. This CDR3 contains 16 residues.

V is TRBV7-9 and J is TRBJ2-7; tentatively, D is TRBD1 (5 bases). The length of the CDR3 is 15 residues. The germline CDR1 and CDR2 sequences are SEHNR and FQNEAQ (reference sequence). Trimming cost V 2 bases and J 3 bases, with 14 bases left between them. The CDR3 sequence is CASSLPPHRRYEQYF. The CDR3 coding sequence is TGTGCCAGCAGCTTACCCCCCCACAGGCGCTACGAGCAGTACTTC.

The chain joins TRBV5-6 to TRBJ1-1, with 8 bases fitting TRBD1. This CDR3 contains 16 residues. Losses at the gene ends were 4 bases for V and 1 base for J; bases not matched to a gene: 9. CDR1 and CDR2 (germline): SGHDT, YYEEEE. Here the CDR3 DNA reads TGTGCCAGCAGCCCGGACAGGGTTTGGTCGAACACTGAAGCTTTCTTT. Protein product: CASSPDRVWSNTEAFF.

J is TRBJ1-3 and V is TRBV18, with TRBD1 matching 7 bases. Per the germline V gene, CDR1 is KGHSH and CDR2 is LQKENI. This CDR3 region has 16 residues. Trimming cost V 4 bases and J 3 bases; bases outside gene matches: 9. The CDR3 coding sequence is TGTGCCAGCTCACTATACCAGGGGGGAGATGGAAACACCATATATTTT. It is translated as CASSLYQGGDGNTIYF.

The chain couples TRBV5-1 to TRBJ2-1; TRBD2 matches 11 bases. In germline, CDR1 is SGHRS, CDR2 YFSETQ. The CDR3 contains 18 residues. V was clipped by 3 bases and J by 1 base; unmatched bases: 9. CDR3 bases: TGCGCCAGCAGCTCCCGTCTGACTAGCGGGATATCCTACAATGAGCAGTTCTTC. Its translation: CASSSRLTSGISYNEQFF.

The chain carries TRBV19 and TRBJ2-5, with D perhaps TRBD1 or TRBD2 (6 bases each). Trimming removed 4 bases from V and 5 bases from J, with 14 bases in between. The CDR3 covers 14 residues. The germline V gene encodes CDR1 LNHDA and CDR2 SQIVND (reference sequence). This CDR3 reads CASSTSGGDETQYF. The CDR3 region has the DNA TGTGCCAGTAGTACCTCCGGGGGCGACGAGACCCAGTACTTC.

This clone was counted only a few times. Other nucleotide sequences from this sample produce the same CDR3. This chain joins TRBV27 and TRBJ1-5, with D possibly TRBD1 on 5 matching bases. The germline V and J ends were trimmed by 2 bases and 3 bases, with 8 bases remaining between them. The germline V gene encodes CDR1 MNHEY and CDR2 SMNVEV (reference sequence). CDR3 length: 14 amino acids. In nucleotides, the CDR3 is TGTGCCAGCAGTTTAAGACAGTTCAATCAGCCCCAGCATTTT. Translation: CASSLRQFNQPQHF.

This clone is a singleton in its sample. The V gene is TRBV7-9, the J gene TRBJ2-1; 9 bases agree with TRBD2. The CDR3 runs to 15 residues. The trim removed 4 bases at V and 8 bases at J, leaving 9 bases unmatched. The germline CDR1 and CDR2 sequences are SEHNR and FQNEAQ (reference sequence). The CDR3 is CASSSGLAYGDEQFF. DNA of the CDR3: TGTGCCAGCAGCTCGGGACTAGCCTACGGGGATGAGCAGTTCTTC.

This chain uses TRBV15 with TRBJ2-7, with 8 bases that match TRBD1. The J segment lost 3 bases and the V segment lost 2 bases, leaving 6 bases of the junction unmatched. The length of the CDR3 is 15 residues. Germline values: CDR1 LNHNV, CDR2 YYDKDF (reference sequence). The CDR3, as DNA: TGTGCCACCAGCAGACCAGGGGGCCCCTACTACGAGCAGTACTTC. It codes for CATSRPGGPYYEQYF.

The chain has TRBV27 and TRBJ2-1; 7 bases are a match to TRBD2. CDR1 is MNHEY, CDR2 SMNVEV, per germline (reference sequence). The CDR3 is 15 residues long. Unmatched junction bases numbered 2, after V lost 3 bases and J lost 0 bases. The CDR3 sequence: CASSLGGSSYNEQFF. In nucleotides, the CDR3 is TGTGCCAGCAGTTTGGGCGGGAGCTCCTACAATGAGCAGTTCTTC.

V gene TRBV7-2 combines with J gene TRBJ2-1; tentative D call: TRBD2 (7 bases). Germline V gene lookup returns CDR1 SGHTA and CDR2 FQGNSA. The CDR3 consists of 16 residues. V lost 0 bases to trimming and J lost 8 bases, with 17 bases between them. This chain's CDR3 is CASSLAGGALEDEQFF. CDR3 DNA sequence: TGTGCCAGCAGCTTAGCGGGGGGGGCACTGGAGGATGAGCAGTTCTTC.

The rearrangement uses TRBV27 and TRBJ2-5; no clear D. There are 13 residues in the CDR3. V lost 7 bases and J lost 1, with 10 bases in between. The V gene's germline CDR1 is MNHEY and CDR2 SMNVEV (reference sequence). DNA for the CDR3: TGTGCCAGCACCTGGCCGGGCCAAGAGACCCAGTACTTC. As protein: CASTWPGQETQYF.

The V gene is TRBV28, the J gene TRBJ1-5; D gene uncertain. The CDR3 is 13 amino acids. Trimming stripped 1 base from V and 4 bases from J, with 5 bases between. CDR1 and CDR2 from the germline V gene are MDHEN and SYDVKM. Here the CDR3 reads CASSLYQNQPQHF. The CDR3 nucleotides read TGTGCCAGCAGTTTATACCAGAATCAGCCCCAGCATTTT.

V gene TRBV7-3 combines with J gene TRBJ2-3; D not certain. Between the trimmed V and J ends, which lost 4 bases and 2 bases, there was a span of 10 bases. CDR3 size: 14 residues. Germline assignment: CDR1 SGHTA and CDR2 FQGTGA. The CDR3 reads CASSSSVATDTQYF. The DNA of the CDR3 is TGTGCCAGCAGCTCATCGGTTGCCACAGATACGCAGTATTTT.

The chain has TRBV6-5 and TRBJ1-3; the D is unclear. The V gene's germline CDR1 is MNHEY and CDR2 SVGAGI. Trimming took 2 bases from V and 0 from J, leaving 8 bases between them. CDR3 length: 15 residues. The CDR3: CASSYTRSSGNTIYF. The CDR3 bases are TGTGCCAGCAGTTACACGAGGAGCTCTGGAAACACCATATATTTT.

This chain links TRBV7-6 with TRBJ2-5; the D gene is possibly TRBD2 (6 bases). V was shortened by 1 base and J by 5 bases, with 14 bases between the two germline ends. The length of the CDR3 is 15 residues. Germline V gene lookup returns CDR1 SGHVS and CDR2 FNYEAQ. CDR3 in amino acids: CASSLDTAGRETQYF. CDR3 DNA: TGTGCCAGCAGCTTAGATACGGCGGGGAGGGAGACCCAGTACTTC.

The V and J genes are TRBV19 and TRBJ1-3; D perhaps matches TRBD1 (5 bases). The CDR3 has 15 residues. Germline V gives CDR1 LNHDA, CDR2 SQIVND (reference sequence). Trimming pared 11 bases from V and 0 bases from J, leaving 17 bases between. This CDR3 is CASTKGLSSGNTIYF. The CDR3 DNA reads TGTGCCTCAACTAAGGGACTGAGCTCTGGAAACACCATATATTTT.